A single sample is the source of the 16 T cell receptor beta chains below, sequenced in a study of blood T cell repertoires in COVID-19. Sequencing was performed with immunoSEQ multiplex PCR; in TCRdb, only in-frame clones are kept and a portion is missing. The sample lists approximately 90,000 clones, 86% occurring once. Sequencing used peripheral blood. These receptors originate from an elderly woman with acute or convalescent COVID-19.

The CDR3 nucleotides read TGCGCCAGCAGCCTCCGTCGGGACATTTCCTACGAGCAGTACTTC. The encoded protein is CASSLRRDISYEQYF. This chain links TRBV5-1 with TRBJ2-7; D possibly corresponds to TRBD1 (6 bases). CDR1 is SGHRS and CDR2 is YFSETQ in the germline V gene. The CDR3 totals 15 residues. The ends were cut back, 4 bases at V and 1 base at J, with 15 bases in the middle.

The chain uses TRBV19 and TRBJ1-1; 11 nucleotides line up with TRBD1. The CDR3 totals 19 residues. CDR1 is LNHDA and CDR2 is SQIVND in the germline V gene (reference sequence). V lost 3 bases to trimming and J lost 3 bases; unmatched junction nucleotides: 15. The CDR3: CASSMPPGQGANFHTEAFF. CDR3 DNA: TGTGCCAGTAGTATGCCTCCCGGACAGGGGGCAAATTTTCACACTGAAGCTTTCTTT.

This clone was counted only a few times. The J gene is TRBJ2-3, the V gene TRBV5-4, with D possibly matching TRBD2 (6 bases). This CDR3 has 14 residues. Trimming removed 4 bases at V and 0 bases at J, with 9 bases between. Germline CDR1 SGHNT, CDR2 YYREEE (reference sequence). The CDR3 region is CASSGGISTDTQYF. The CDR3 bases are TGTGCCAGCAGCGGCGGGATTAGCACAGATACGCAGTATTTT. Full variable domain (rest looked up from reference TRBV5-4 and TRBJ2-3): ETGVTQSPTHLIKTRGQQVTLRCSSQSGHNTVSWYQQALGQGPQFIFQYYREEENGRGNFPPRFSGLQFPNYSSELNVNALELDDSALYLCASSGGISTDTQYFGPGTRLTVL.

The chain employs TRBV5-1 and TRBJ2-1; 14 bases agree with TRBD2. V was pared by 4 bases and J by 6 bases, with 3 bases of the junction left unmatched. The germline gives CDR1 SGHRS, CDR2 YFSETQ. The CDR3 totals 15 residues. The CDR3 sequence: CASSTGLAGGNEQFF. The CDR3 region has the DNA TGCGCCAGCAGCACCGGACTAGCGGGGGGCAATGAGCAGTTCTTC.

V usage is TRBV24-1 and J usage is TRBJ1-5; 7 bases fit TRBD1. The germline CDR1 and CDR2 sequences are KGHDR and SFDVKD. The CDR3 is 12 amino acids. V was pared by 9 bases and J by 4 bases, with 2 bases of the junction left unmatched. CDR3: CATQQGNQPQHF. In DNA, the CDR3 is TGTGCCACCCAACAGGGGAATCAGCCCCAGCATTTT.

The chain links TRBV5-1 to TRBJ1-1, with 8 bases fitting TRBD1. J was trimmed by 1 base and V by 4 bases; bases with no gene match: 6. The CDR3 loop spans 15 amino acids. Looked up from germline, CDR1 is SGHRS and CDR2 is YFSETQ. CDR3 amino acids: CASSIGTGGNTEAFF. For the CDR3, the DNA is TGCGCCAGCAGCATAGGGACAGGAGGGAACACTGAAGCTTTCTTT.

The rearrangement joins TRBV2 to TRBJ1-2; 9 bases are a match to TRBD1. V was pared by 2 bases and J by 8 bases, with 6 bases of the junction left unmatched. Germline CDR1 is SNHLY and CDR2 is FYNNEI. CDR3 size: 14 residues. In DNA, the CDR3 is TGTGCCAGCAGTGAATTACAGGGGGCGGGCGGCTACACCTTC. Translated, it gives CASSELQGAGGYTF.

The CDR3 loop is CSVGEGYQPQHF. The CDR3 bases are TGCAGCGTTGGCGAGGGCTATCAGCCCCAGCATTTT. This rearrangement joins TRBV29-1 to TRBJ1-5; unclear D gene. The CDR3 is 12 amino acids. Germline loops: CDR1 SQVTM, CDR2 ANQGSEA. V dropped 4 bases and J dropped 5 bases, with 9 bases sitting between them.

The rearrangement uses TRBV2 and TRBJ2-1, with 9 bases that match TRBD2. V trimming: 4 bases; J trimming: 4 bases; junction bases outside the gene matches: 8. Germline V gene lookup returns CDR1 SNHLY and CDR2 FYNNEI. The CDR3 spans 16 residues. The CDR3 protein is CASSAPGLATYNEQFF. DNA for the CDR3: TGTGCCAGCAGTGCTCCGGGACTAGCTACATACAATGAGCAGTTCTTC.

The V gene is TRBV4-2, the J gene TRBJ2-1, with 11 bases fitting TRBD2. The germline V gene has CDR1 LGHNA and CDR2 YNFKEQ. With V trimmed by 4 bases and J by 5 bases, 7 bases remained unmatched. This CDR3 has 16 residues. CDR3 sequence reads: CASSPHSGGADNEQFF. CDR3 coding DNA: TGTGCCAGCAGCCCCCATAGCGGGGGGGCCGACAATGAGCAGTTCTTC.

A single count supports this clone. The rearrangement links TRBV29-1 to TRBJ1-1; 7 positions match TRBD1. CDR1 and CDR2 from the germline V gene are SQVTM and ANQGSEA. The V segment lost 7 bases and the J segment 9 bases; nucleotides outside the gene matches: 5. This CDR3 has 10 residues. The CDR3 bases are TGCAGCGCTGGGACAGCTAAAGCTTTCTTT. Translated: CSAGTAKAFF.

CDR3 DNA: TGCGCCAGCAGCCCGGACAGGGGGAATGAAAAACTGTTTTTT. Translated, it gives CASSPDRGNEKLFF. The rearrangement joins TRBV5-1 to TRBJ1-4; 10 bases map to TRBD1. The CDR3 is 14 amino acids. The V segment lost 4 bases and the J segment 5 bases; nucleotides outside the gene matches: 2. From germline, CDR1 is SGHRS and CDR2 YFSETQ.

The chain links TRBV5-4 to TRBJ2-1, with TRBD2 matching over 14 bases. J was trimmed by 10 bases and V by 4 bases; bases with no gene match: 7. The germline CDR1 and CDR2 sequences are SGHNT and YYREEE (reference sequence). The CDR3 has 15 residues. The CDR3 loop reads CASSLRTSGGREQFF. The CDR3, as DNA: TGTGCCAGCAGCCTGAGGACTAGCGGGGGGCGGGAGCAGTTCTTC.

This sequence joins TRBV5-1 and TRBJ1-4; 10 bases align to TRBD1. The CDR3 has 15 residues. Germline loops: CDR1 SGHRS, CDR2 YFSETQ. The trim removed 6 bases at V and 8 bases at J, leaving 10 bases unmatched. The CDR3 reads CASKRQGALMEKLFF. The CDR3, as DNA: TGCGCCAGCAAACGACAGGGGGCATTGATGGAAAAACTGTTTTTT.

The gene calls are TRBV5-6 and TRBJ1-6; D remains unclear. The CDR3 consists of 15 residues. Germline CDR1 and CDR2: SGHDT and YYEEEE. The V and J ends lost 2 bases and 6 bases respectively, with 12 bases between them. CDR3 nucleotide sequence: TGTGCCAGCAGCTTTGGCGGCACCCGTAATTCACCCCTCCACTTT. It translates to CASSFGGTRNSPLHF.

The chain is built from TRBV6-5 and TRBJ1-6; D unclear. The CDR3 runs 16 residues. Trimming cost V 0 bases and J 8 bases, with 14 bases left between them. Germline V gene lookup returns CDR1 MNHEY and CDR2 SVGAGI. CDR3 in DNA: TGTGCCAGCAGTTACTCCTATGTCATGGTAGATTCACCCCTCCACTTT. It codes for CASSYSYVMVDSPLHF.